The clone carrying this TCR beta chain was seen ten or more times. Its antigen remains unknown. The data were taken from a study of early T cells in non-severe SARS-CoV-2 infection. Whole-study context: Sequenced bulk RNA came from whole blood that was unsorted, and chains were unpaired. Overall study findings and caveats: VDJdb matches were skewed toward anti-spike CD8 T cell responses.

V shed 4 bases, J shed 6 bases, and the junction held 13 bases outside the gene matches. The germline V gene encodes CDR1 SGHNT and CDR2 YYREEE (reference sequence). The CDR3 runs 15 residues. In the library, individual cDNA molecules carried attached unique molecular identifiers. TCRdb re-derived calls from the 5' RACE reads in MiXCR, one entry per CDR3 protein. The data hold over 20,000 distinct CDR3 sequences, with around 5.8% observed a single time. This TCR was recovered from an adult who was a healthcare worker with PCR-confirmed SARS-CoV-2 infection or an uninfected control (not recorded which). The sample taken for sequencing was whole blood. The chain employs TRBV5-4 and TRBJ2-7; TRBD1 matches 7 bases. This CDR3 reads CASSGHATGPTEQYF. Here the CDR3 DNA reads TGTGCCAGCAGCGGGCATGCGACAGGGCCTACCGAGCAGTACTTC.